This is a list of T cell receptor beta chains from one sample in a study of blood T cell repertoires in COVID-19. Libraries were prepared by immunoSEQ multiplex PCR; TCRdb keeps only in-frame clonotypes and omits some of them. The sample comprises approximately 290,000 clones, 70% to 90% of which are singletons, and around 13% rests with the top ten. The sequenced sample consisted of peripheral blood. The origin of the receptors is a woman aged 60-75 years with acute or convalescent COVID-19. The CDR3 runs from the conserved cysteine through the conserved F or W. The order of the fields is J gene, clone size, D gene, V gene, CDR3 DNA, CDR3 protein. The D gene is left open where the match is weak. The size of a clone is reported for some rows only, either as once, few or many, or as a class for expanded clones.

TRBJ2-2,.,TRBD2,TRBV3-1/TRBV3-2,TGTGCCAGCAGCTATCTGACTAGCGGGCCCAACACCGGGGAGCTGTTTTTT,CASSYLTSGPNTGELFF
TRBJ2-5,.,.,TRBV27,TGTGCCAGCAGTTTCCCCGGGACATCCACCCAGTACTTC,CASSFPGTSTQYF
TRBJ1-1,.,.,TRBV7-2,TGTGCCAGCAGCTTAGGAGCAGGCCGTGTTGAAGCTTTCTTT,CASSLGAGRVEAFF
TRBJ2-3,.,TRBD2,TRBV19,TGTGCCAGTACCCACAGCGGGGACCTCACAGATACGCAGTATTTT,CASTHSGDLTDTQYF
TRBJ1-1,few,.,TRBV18,TGTGCCAGCTCACCCCCGGGGGGGGGTCCGTTGGCTTTCTTT,CASSPPGGGPLAFF
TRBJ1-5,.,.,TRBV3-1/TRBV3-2,TGTGCCAGCAGCCCTTGGGGGGGCAATCAGCCCCAGCATTTT,CASSPWGGNQPQHF
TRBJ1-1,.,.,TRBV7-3,TGTGCCAGCAGCCCCCCTGGCCCCAGGACTGAAGCTTTCTTT,CASSPPGPRTEAFF
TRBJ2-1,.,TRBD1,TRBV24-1,TGTGCCACCAGGGGGGACAGGGGTCAGGGGGAGCAGTTCTTC,CATRGDRGQGEQFF
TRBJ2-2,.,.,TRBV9,TGTGCCAGCAGCGTAGCTGGAAGCAGGCCCGGCGGGGAGCTGTTTTTT,CASSVAGSRPGGELFF
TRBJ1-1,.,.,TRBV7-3,TGTGCCAGCAGCGCCCAGGGTACTGAAGCTTTCTTT,CASSAQGTEAFF
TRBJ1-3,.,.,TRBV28,TGTGCCAGCAGTTTATCCGGGACTTTCCTCTCTGGAAACACCATATATTTT,CASSLSGTFLSGNTIYF
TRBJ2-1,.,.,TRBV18,TGTGCCAGCTCACCAAGGGGGGGGCTAGGCTCGGAGCAGTTCTTC,CASSPRGGLGSEQFF
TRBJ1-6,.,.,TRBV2,TGTGCCAGCAGATCCAGGGTAGGGGGAGATAATTCACCCCTCCACTTT,CASRSRVGGDNSPLHF
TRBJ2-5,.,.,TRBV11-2,TGTGCCAGCAGCTTAGCCAGGTTCCAAGAGACCCAGTACTTC,CASSLARFQETQYF
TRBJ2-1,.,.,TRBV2,TGTGCCAGCAGAGATACAGATACCTACAATGAGCAGTTCTTC,CASRDTDTYNEQFF
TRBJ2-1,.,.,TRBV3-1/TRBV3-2,TGTGCCAGCAGCCAAATAAGGCGGGACAATGAGCAGTTCTTC,CASSQIRRDNEQFF
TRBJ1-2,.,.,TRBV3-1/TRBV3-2,TGTGCCAGCAGCCAAGAGGGCGGGAACAACTATGGCTACACCTTC,CASSQEGGNNYGYTF
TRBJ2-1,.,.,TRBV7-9,TGTGCCAGCAGCTTAGCGGGACTTAACAATGAGCAGTTCTTC,CASSLAGLNNEQFF
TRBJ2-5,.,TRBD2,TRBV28,TGTGCCAGCAGACTCCGTCTAGCGGGGCCCTTCCAAGAGACCCAGTACTTC,CASRLRLAGPFQETQYF
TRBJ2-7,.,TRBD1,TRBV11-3,TGTGCCAGCAGCCCAGGGGGAGCAAACTCCTACGAGCAGTACTTC,CASSPGGANSYEQYF
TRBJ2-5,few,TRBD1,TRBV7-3,TGTGCCAGCAGCTTAGGGACAGGGGCGAAGACCCAGTACTTC,CASSLGTGAKTQYF
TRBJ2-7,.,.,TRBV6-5,TGTGCCAGCAGTTTCGGGTGGGAGCAGTACTTC,CASSFGWEQYF
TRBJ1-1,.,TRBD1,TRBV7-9,TGTGCCAGCAGCTCCCCGAAGTTGACAGGGTCGTATCGAAACACTGAAGCTTTCTTT,CASSSPKLTGSYRNTEAFF
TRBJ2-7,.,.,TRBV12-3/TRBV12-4,TGTGCCAGCAGTTCCAGGGACGAGCAGTACTTC,CASSSRDEQYF
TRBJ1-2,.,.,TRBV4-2,TGTGCCAGCAGCCCGGTGGGGGGTGGTGGCTACACCTTC,CASSPVGGGGYTF
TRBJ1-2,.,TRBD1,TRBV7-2,TGTGCCAGCAGCTTAGCGTTTCAGGGGGCAGGTGGCTACACCTTC,CASSLAFQGAGGYTF
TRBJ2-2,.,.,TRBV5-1,TGCGCCAGCAGCTTGGATGCAGGCAAAGTCACCGGGGAGCTGTTTTTT,CASSLDAGKVTGELFF
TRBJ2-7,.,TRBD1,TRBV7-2,TGTGCCAGCAGCGAACAGGGGATCCCCTCCTACGAGCAGTACTTC,CASSEQGIPSYEQYF
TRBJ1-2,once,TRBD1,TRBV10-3,TGTGCCATTAGTGACCGACAGGGCCATGGCTACACCTTC,CAISDRQGHGYTF
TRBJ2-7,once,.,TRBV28,TGTGCCAGCACCACTGTAGACGGACCTACAGGCGAGCAGTACTTC,CASTTVDGPTGEQYF
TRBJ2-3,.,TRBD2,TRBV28,TGTGCCAGCAGTTGGCGGGGGGCAACAGATACGCAGTATTTT,CASSWRGATDTQYF
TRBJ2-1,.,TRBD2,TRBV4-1,TGCGCCAGCAGCCTTGGACTAGCGAATAACAATGAGCAGTTCTTC,CASSLGLANNNEQFF
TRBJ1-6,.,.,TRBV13,TGTGCCAGCAGCTTGGGGCAGGGGCCACCCCTCCACTTT,CASSLGQGPPLHF
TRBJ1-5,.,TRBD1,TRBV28,TGTGCCAGCAGTGCCACGACAGGGAGCAATCAGCCCCAGCATTTT,CASSATTGSNQPQHF
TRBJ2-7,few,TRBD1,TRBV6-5,TGTGCCAGCAGTTACGGAGGGACAGGGACCTACGAGCAGTACTTC,CASSYGGTGTYEQYF
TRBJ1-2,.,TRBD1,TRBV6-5,TGTGCCAGCAGTCGAACCACTTGGACAGGGCCCTACACCTTC,CASSRTTWTGPYTF
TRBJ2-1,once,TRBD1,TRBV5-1,TGCGCCAGCAGCCGTACCGGAGGACAGGGGACGTACAATGAGCAGTTCTTC,CASSRTGGQGTYNEQFF
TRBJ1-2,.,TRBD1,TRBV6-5,TGTGCCAGCAGTTACCGGACAGGGAACTATGGCTACACCTTC,CASSYRTGNYGYTF
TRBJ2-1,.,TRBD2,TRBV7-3,TGTGCCAGCAGCTTATCACTAGCGGGAAGCGAGCAGTTCTTC,CASSLSLAGSEQFF
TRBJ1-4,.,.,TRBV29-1,TGCAGCGTTCGCGTATCTGGGGCCGCAACTAATGAAAAACTGTTTTTT,CSVRVSGAATNEKLFF
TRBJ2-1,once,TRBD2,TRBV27,TGTGCCAGCAGCTCCGGGACTAGCAGCTACAATGAGCAGTTCTTC,CASSSGTSSYNEQFF
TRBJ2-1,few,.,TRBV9,TGTGCCAGCAGCGTAGCTGGGCTAGCGTCTCCCTACAATGAGCAGTTCTTC,CASSVAGLASPYNEQFF
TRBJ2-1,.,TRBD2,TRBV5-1,TGCGCCAGCAGCCCACGAGGACTAGCGGGGTCCTACAATGAGCAGTTCTTC,CASSPRGLAGSYNEQFF
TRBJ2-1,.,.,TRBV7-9,TGTGCCAGCAGCTTAAGTATAGCGGAAAATGAGCAGTTCTTC,CASSLSIAENEQFF
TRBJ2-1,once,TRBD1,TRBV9,TGTGCCAGCAGCGTAGGGGGACAGGGGGCTGTTGAGCAGTTCTTC,CASSVGGQGAVEQFF
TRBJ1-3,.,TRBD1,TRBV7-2,TGTGCCAGCAGCATGGGGACAGGGAGAAACACCATATATTTT,CASSMGTGRNTIYF
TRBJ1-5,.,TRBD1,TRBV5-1,TGCGCCAGCAGCCCCACAGGGGGTCCCCTGGGTCAGCCCCAGCATTTT,CASSPTGGPLGQPQHF
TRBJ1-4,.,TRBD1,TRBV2,TGTGCCAGCAGCCCCGGGACAGGGTATGAAAAACTGTTTTTT,CASSPGTGYEKLFF
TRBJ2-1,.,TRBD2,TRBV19,TGTGCCAGTAGTATATCAGGACTAGCGGGAGCAAGCTCCTACAATGAGCAGTTCTTC,CASSISGLAGASSYNEQFF